These 22 T cell receptor beta chains were all obtained from the same sample, sequenced in a study of cytomegalovirus exposure and HLA in healthy donors. PCR employed 60 Vbeta and 13 Jbeta primers. The method was immunoSEQ multiplex PCR; TCRdb's version includes in-frame clones alone and lacks a portion of them. Of about 56,000 clones detected, just under 85% appear once; the ten largest clones hold around 1.7%. Sequenced sample: PBMCs. Receptor source: a middle-aged man in good health and CMV-seronegative.

The chain carries TRBV5-4 and TRBJ1-1; 12 bases match TRBD1. This CDR3 is built from 14 residues. V was clipped by 4 bases and J by 5 bases; unmatched bases: 3. Germline V gives CDR1 SGHNT, CDR2 YYREEE (reference sequence). The DNA for the CDR3 is TGTGCCAGCAGCGGGGACAGGGGGCCGACTGAAGCTTTCTTT. It codes for CASSGDRGPTEAFF. The full variable domain, rest sourced from reference TRBV5-4 and TRBJ1-1, is ETGVTQSPTHLIKTRGQQVTLRCSSQSGHNTVSWYQQALGQGPQFIFQYYREEENGRGNFPPRFSGLQFPNYSSELNVNALELDDSALYLCASSGDRGPTEAFFGQGTRLTVV.

The chain is built from TRBV7-9 and TRBJ2-1; TRBD2 matches at 7 bases. With V trimmed by 8 bases and J by 9 bases, 16 bases remained unmatched. Germline CDR1 is SEHNR and CDR2 is FQNEAQ (reference sequence). This CDR3 is built from 15 residues. The CDR3 DNA reads TGTGCCAGCCGCCCCTTTGACGGGGGGAACCCTGAGCAGTTCTTC. Protein: CASRPFDGGNPEQFF.

The rearrangement uses TRBV19 and TRBJ1-2, with 7 bases that match TRBD1. Trimming removed 4 bases from V and 7 bases from J; junction bases left unmatched: 3. CDR1 is LNHDA and CDR2 is SQIVND in the germline V gene (reference sequence). CDR3 size: 12 residues. CDR3 nucleotide sequence: TGTGCCAGTAGTACGACAGGGTCTGGCTACACCTTC. Residues: CASSTTGSGYTF.

The genes are TRBV19 and TRBJ2-1, with 8 bases matching TRBD1. Germline V gives CDR1 LNHDA, CDR2 SQIVND (reference sequence). This CDR3 contains 17 residues. Losses at the gene ends were 3 bases for V and 9 bases for J; bases not matched to a gene: 16. The CDR3 DNA reads as TGTGCCAGTAGTATCCACTCCCCCCGACAGGGACAGGCTGAGCAGTTCTTC. Encoded protein: CASSIHSPRQGQAEQFF.

This chain connects TRBV19 to TRBJ2-5; possible D gene TRBD2, 6 bases. The CDR3 covers 15 residues. Germline-derived CDR1 and CDR2 are LNHDA and SQIVND (reference sequence). V was clipped by 9 bases and J by 5 bases, with 22 bases between them. CDR3 in DNA: TGTGCCAGCCGATCCCTCGGGACTCCTCGGGAGACCCAGTACTTC. Its protein product is CASRSLGTPRETQYF. The full variable domain, rest sourced from reference TRBV19 and TRBJ2-5, is DGGITQSPKYLFRKEGQNVTLSCEQNLNHDAMYWYRQDPGQGLRLIYYSQIVNDFQKGDIAEGYSVSREKKESFPLTVTSAQKNPTAFYLCASRSLGTPRETQYFGPGTRLLVL.

This clone appeared a few times. V is TRBV5-1 and J is TRBJ2-1; maybe TRBD1 (5 bases). Germline V gene data show CDR1 as SGHRS and CDR2 as YFSETQ. Trimming stripped 1 base from V and 2 bases from J, with 10 bases between. The CDR3 covers 15 residues. For the CDR3, the DNA is TGCGCCAGCAGCTTGCTCCAGGGAACCTACAATGAGCAGTTCTTC. Protein: CASSLLQGTYNEQFF.

The rearrangement links TRBV7-8 to TRBJ1-5; 8 bases fit TRBD1. With 5 bases clipped from V and 0 bases from J, the junction kept 6 bases outside the gene matches. This CDR3 is 16 amino acids long. Germline V gene data show CDR1 as SGHVS and CDR2 as FQNEAQ. The CDR3 bases are TGTGCCAGCAGCCAGGGGGCACGAAATAGCAATCAGCCCCAGCATTTT. Translating it yields CASSQGARNSNQPQHF. Full variable domain (outside the CDR3, taken from reference TRBV7-8 and TRBJ1-5): GAGVSQSPRYKVAKRGQDVALRCDPISGHVSLFWYQQALGQGPEFLTYFQNEAQLDKSGLPSDRFFAERPEGSVSTLKIQRTQQEDSAVYLCASSQGARNSNQPQHFGDGTRLSIL.

This sequence joins TRBV6-1 and TRBJ2-3; TRBD2 aligns across 9 bases. The CDR3 runs 14 residues. The germline gives CDR1 MNHNS, CDR2 SASEGT. The ends lost 11 bases at V and 4 bases at J; junction bases unmatched: 10. CDR3 coding DNA: TGTGCCTTGTCCCAGCGGGGGGTGGCAGATACGCAGTATTTT. Translated: CALSQRGVADTQYF.

The gene calls are TRBV7-2 and TRBJ2-2, with 8 nucleotides matching TRBD2. J lost 5 bases, V lost 5 bases, and 7 bases had no gene match. The CDR3 consists of 15 residues. Germline V CDR1 and CDR2: SGHTA, FQGNSA. The CDR3 is CASSPTSGGTGELFF. In DNA, the CDR3 is TGTGCCAGCAGCCCGACGAGCGGGGGAACCGGGGAGCTGTTTTTT.

The chain links TRBV5-1 to TRBJ2-3; 8 nucleotides match TRBD2. This CDR3 is 15 amino acids long. Germline CDR1 is SGHRS and CDR2 is YFSETQ. J was trimmed by 4 bases and V by 4 bases; bases with no gene match: 8. CDR3 sequence: CASSHRGGVPDTQYF. CDR3 nucleotide sequence: TGCGCCAGCAGCCACCGGGGGGGGGTACCAGATACGCAGTATTTT.

This sequence joins TRBV7-4 and TRBJ2-7; the match to TRBD1 covers 7 bases. This CDR3 has 17 amino acids. The trim removed 5 bases at V and 1 base at J, leaving 14 bases unmatched. Germline CDR1 reads SGHVT; CDR2 reads SQSDAQ. The CDR3 sequence is CASSIIQTGWFSYEQYF. As DNA, the CDR3 is TGTGCCAGCAGCATTATTCAGACAGGGTGGTTTTCCTACGAGCAGTACTTC. Together with reference TRBV7-4 and TRBJ2-7, the CDR3 gives the full variable domain: GAGVSQSPRYKVAKRGRDVALRCDSISGHVTLYWYRQTLGQGSEVLTYSQSDAQRDKSGRPSGRFSAERPERSVSTLKIQRTEQGDSAVYLCASSIIQTGWFSYEQYFGPGTRLTVT.

The chain employs TRBV19 and TRBJ1-2; 8 nucleotides align to TRBD1. The CDR3 is made up of 13 amino acids. The V gene's germline CDR1 is LNHDA and CDR2 SQIVND (reference sequence). V shed 10 bases, J shed 3 bases, and the junction held 7 bases outside the gene matches. Here the CDR3 reads CATKDREDYGYTF. The CDR3 DNA is TGTGCCACTAAGGACAGGGAGGACTATGGCTACACCTTC.

The chain uses TRBV28 and TRBJ1-1, with D tentatively TRBD1 (6 bases). V lost 6 bases, J lost 4 bases, and 12 bases lay in between. The germline CDR1 and CDR2 sequences are MDHEN and SYDVKM. This CDR3 is built from 13 residues. CDR3 in amino acids: CASRGHDATEAFF. The DNA of the CDR3 is TGTGCCAGCAGGGGACACGACGCCACTGAAGCTTTCTTT.

The chain couples TRBV2 to TRBJ2-5; D is possibly TRBD1 (8 bases). V dropped 8 bases and J dropped 2 bases, with 21 bases sitting between them. This CDR3 is built from 16 residues. Germline lookup yields CDR1 SNHLY and CDR2 FYNNEI. The CDR3: CASLRDRGGGQETQYF. The CDR3, as DNA: TGTGCCAGCCTCCGAGACAGGGGAGGGGGGCAAGAGACCCAGTACTTC.

CDR3 residues: CASSLSRGNTEAFF. CDR3 bases: TGCGCCAGCAGTCTCTCCCGCGGGAACACTGAAGCTTTCTTT. The chain is built from TRBV5-1 and TRBJ1-1, with D uncertain. The CDR3 extends over 14 amino acids. Germline-derived CDR1 and CDR2 are SGHRS and YFSETQ. The V end was cut by 5 bases, the J end by 1 base, with 12 bases between.

V usage is TRBV30 and J usage is TRBJ1-5; D is undetermined. The germline gives CDR1 GTSNPN, CDR2 SVGIG (reference sequence). The CDR3 extends over 15 amino acids. Deletions cut 0 bases from V and 7 bases from J, with 16 bases between. DNA for the CDR3: TGTGCCTGGAGTGTAGGTTTCCGGGGAGGGCAGCCCCAGCATTTT. Translating gives CAWSVGFRGGQPQHF.

This clone was observed a handful of times. The gene calls are TRBV28 and TRBJ2-6; 10 positions agree with TRBD1. There are 18 residues in the CDR3. The V and J ends lost 2 bases and 0 bases, in that order; junction bases with no gene match: 4. In germline, CDR1 is MDHEN, CDR2 SYDVKM. CDR3: CASSLDGTGVSGANVLTF. DNA for the CDR3: TGTGCCAGCAGTTTAGATGGGACAGGGGTCTCTGGGGCCAACGTCCTGACTTTC.

The gene calls are TRBV11-2 and TRBJ2-7, with a tentative D call TRBD1 (6 bases). Germline V lookup: CDR1 SGHAT, CDR2 FQNNGV. This CDR3 is 16 amino acids long. V was cut by 0 bases and J by 3 bases, with 15 bases left in between. The CDR3 is CASSLDPSGHFYEQYF. The CDR3 region has the DNA TGTGCCAGCAGCTTAGATCCATCGGGACACTTCTACGAGCAGTACTTC.

V is TRBV30 and J is TRBJ1-4; TRBD1 aligns across 8 bases. Trimming at V came to 4 bases and at J to 8 bases, leaving 9 bases not matched to a gene. Germline V CDR1 and CDR2: GTSNPN, SVGIG (reference sequence). This CDR3 comprises 14 residues. Here the CDR3 reads CAWKRTGLVEKLFF. For the CDR3, the DNA is TGTGCCTGGAAAAGGACAGGGCTGGTGGAAAAACTGTTTTTT.

This chain links TRBV30 with TRBJ2-1, with 13 bases that match TRBD2. This CDR3 contains 17 residues. The junction had 7 bases not matched to a gene; V was cut back by 5 bases and J by 0 bases. Germline CDR1 GTSNPN, CDR2 SVGIG (reference sequence). The CDR3 region has the DNA TGTGCCTGGGCCCCCGGGACTAGCGGGGTCTCCTACAATGAGCAGTTCTTC. Its protein product is CAWAPGTSGVSYNEQFF.

This CDR3 reads CASSYHGQGGKETQYF. CDR3 nucleotides: TGTGCCAGCAGTTACCACGGACAGGGAGGAAAAGAGACCCAGTACTTC. The V and J genes are TRBV6-5 and TRBJ2-5; 8 bases fit TRBD1. From germline, CDR1 is MNHEY and CDR2 SVGAGI. This CDR3 spans 16 amino acids. V was clipped by 2 bases and J by 3 bases; unmatched bases: 8.

The chain is built from TRBV4-3 and TRBJ1-3, with 9 bases fitting TRBD1. J was trimmed by 0 bases and V by 0 bases; bases with no gene match: 15. Germline V gene lookup returns CDR1 LGHNA and CDR2 YSLEER. The CDR3 contains 21 residues. The CDR3 DNA reads TGCGCCAGCAGCCAAGAGCTGCTGGGACAGGGAAGGATAGCCTCTGGAAACACCATATATTTT. Translated, it gives CASSQELLGQGRIASGNTIYF.